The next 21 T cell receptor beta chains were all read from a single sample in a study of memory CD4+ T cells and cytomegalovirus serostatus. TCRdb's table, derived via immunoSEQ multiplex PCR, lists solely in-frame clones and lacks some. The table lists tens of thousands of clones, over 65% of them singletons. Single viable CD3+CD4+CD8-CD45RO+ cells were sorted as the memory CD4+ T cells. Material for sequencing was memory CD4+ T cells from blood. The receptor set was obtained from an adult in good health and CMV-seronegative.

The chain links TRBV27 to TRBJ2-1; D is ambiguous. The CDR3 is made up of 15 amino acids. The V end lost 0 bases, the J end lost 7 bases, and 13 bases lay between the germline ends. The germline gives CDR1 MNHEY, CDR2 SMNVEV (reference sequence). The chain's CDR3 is CASSLSRDPGNEQFF. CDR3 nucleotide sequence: TGTGCCAGCAGTTTATCTAGGGATCCCGGGAATGAGCAGTTCTTC.

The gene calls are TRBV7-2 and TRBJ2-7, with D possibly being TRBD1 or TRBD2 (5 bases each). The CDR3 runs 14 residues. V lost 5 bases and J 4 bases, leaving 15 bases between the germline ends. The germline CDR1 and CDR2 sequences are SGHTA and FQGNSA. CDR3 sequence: CASSPGTYVYEQYF. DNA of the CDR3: TGTGCCAGCAGCCCCGGGACCTACGTTTACGAGCAGTACTTC.

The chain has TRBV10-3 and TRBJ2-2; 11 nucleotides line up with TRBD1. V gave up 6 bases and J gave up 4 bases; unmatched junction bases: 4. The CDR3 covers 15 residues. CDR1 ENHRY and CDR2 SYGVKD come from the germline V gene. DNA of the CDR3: TGTGCCATCAGCCTCGGGACAGGGGGCACCGGGGAGCTGTTTTTT. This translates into CAISLGTGGTGELFF.

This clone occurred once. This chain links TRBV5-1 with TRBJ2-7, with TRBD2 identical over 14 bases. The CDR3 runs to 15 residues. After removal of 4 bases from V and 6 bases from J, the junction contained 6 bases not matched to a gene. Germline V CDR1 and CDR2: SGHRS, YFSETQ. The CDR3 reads CASSPGTSGSGEQYF. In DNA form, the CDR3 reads TGCGCCAGCAGCCCCGGGACTAGCGGGAGCGGCGAGCAGTACTTC.

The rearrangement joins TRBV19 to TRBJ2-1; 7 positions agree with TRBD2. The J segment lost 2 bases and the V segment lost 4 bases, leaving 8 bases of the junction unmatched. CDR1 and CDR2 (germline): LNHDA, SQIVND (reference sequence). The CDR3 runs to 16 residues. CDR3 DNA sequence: TGTGCCAGTAGTAGTGAGACTAGCTTCCCCTACAATGAGCAGTTCTTC. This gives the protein CASSSETSFPYNEQFF.

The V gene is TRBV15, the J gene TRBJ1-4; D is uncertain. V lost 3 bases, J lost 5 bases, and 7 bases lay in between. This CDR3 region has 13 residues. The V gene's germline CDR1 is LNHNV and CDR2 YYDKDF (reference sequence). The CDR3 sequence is CATSSPQNEKLFF. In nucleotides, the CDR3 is TGTGCCACCAGCAGCCCGCAGAATGAAAAACTGTTTTTT.

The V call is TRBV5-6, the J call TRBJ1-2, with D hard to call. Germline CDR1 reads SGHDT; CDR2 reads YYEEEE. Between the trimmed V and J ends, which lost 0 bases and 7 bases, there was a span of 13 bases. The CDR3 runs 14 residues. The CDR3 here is CASSLVATAFGYTF. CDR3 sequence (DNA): TGTGCCAGCAGCTTGGTGGCTACAGCATTTGGCTACACCTTC.

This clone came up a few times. The CDR3 DNA follows: TGTGCCAGCAGTAATCAGGGGGGCACTGAAGCTTTCTTT. The encoded protein is CASSNQGGTEAFF. The chain employs TRBV7-2 and TRBJ1-1; 7 nucleotides match TRBD1. The CDR3 has 13 amino acids. Germline assignment: CDR1 SGHTA and CDR2 FQGNSA. V gave up 6 bases and J gave up 4 bases; unmatched junction bases: 5.

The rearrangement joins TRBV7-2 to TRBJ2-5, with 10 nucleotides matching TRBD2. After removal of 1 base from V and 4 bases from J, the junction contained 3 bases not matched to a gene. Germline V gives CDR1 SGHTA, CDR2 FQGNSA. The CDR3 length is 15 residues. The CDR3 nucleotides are TGTGCCAGCAGCTTAGATCTAGCGGGAGCAGAGACCCAGTACTTC. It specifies CASSLDLAGAETQYF. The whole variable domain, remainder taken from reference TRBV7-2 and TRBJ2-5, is GAGVSQSPSNKVTEKGKDVELRCDPISGHTALYWYRQSLGQGLEFLIYFQGNSAPDKSGLPSDRFSAERTGGSVSTLTIQRTQQEDSAVYLCASSLDLAGAETQYFGPGTRLLVL.

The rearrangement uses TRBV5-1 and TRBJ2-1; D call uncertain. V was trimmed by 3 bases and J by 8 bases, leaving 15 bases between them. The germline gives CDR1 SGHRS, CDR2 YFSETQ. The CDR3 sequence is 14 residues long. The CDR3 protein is CASSSLSPRDEQFF. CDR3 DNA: TGCGCCAGCAGCTCCTTGTCCCCCCGCGATGAGCAGTTCTTC.

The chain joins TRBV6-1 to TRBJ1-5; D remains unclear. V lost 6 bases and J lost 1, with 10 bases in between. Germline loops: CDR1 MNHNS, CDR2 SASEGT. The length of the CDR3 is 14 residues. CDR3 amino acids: CASSQERSNQPQHF. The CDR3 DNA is TGTGCCAGCAGCCAAGAGAGGAGCAATCAGCCCCAGCATTTT.

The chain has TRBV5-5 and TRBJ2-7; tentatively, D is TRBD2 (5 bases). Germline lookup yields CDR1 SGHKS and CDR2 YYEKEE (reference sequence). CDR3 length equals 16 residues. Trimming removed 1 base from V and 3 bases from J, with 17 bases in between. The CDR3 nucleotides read TGTGCCAGCAGCTTGAACCCGACTACAGTTGACTACGAGCAGTACTTC. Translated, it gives CASSLNPTTVDYEQYF.

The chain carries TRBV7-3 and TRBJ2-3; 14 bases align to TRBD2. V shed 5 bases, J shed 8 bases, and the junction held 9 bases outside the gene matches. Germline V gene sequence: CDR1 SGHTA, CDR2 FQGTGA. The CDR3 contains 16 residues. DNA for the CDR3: TGTGCCAGCAGCCCTACCCCGGGACTAGCGGGAGCTACGCAGTATTTT. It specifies CASSPTPGLAGATQYF.

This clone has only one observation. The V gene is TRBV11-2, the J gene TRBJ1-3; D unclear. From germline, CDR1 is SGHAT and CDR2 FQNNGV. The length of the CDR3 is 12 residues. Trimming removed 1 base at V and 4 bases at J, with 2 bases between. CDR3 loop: CASSLVGNTIYF. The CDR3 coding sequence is TGTGCCAGCAGCTTAGTGGGAAACACCATATATTTT.

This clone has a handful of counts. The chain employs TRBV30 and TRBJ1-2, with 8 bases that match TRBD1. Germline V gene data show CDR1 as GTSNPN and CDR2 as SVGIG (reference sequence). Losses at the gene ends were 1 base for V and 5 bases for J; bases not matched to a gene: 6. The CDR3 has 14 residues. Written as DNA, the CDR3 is TGTGCCTGGAGTGCCGGACAGGGCCTATATGGCTACACCTTC. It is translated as CAWSAGQGLYGYTF.

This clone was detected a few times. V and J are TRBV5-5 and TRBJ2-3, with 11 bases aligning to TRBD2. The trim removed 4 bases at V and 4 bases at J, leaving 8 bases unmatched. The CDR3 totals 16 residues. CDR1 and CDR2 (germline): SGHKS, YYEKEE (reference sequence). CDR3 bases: TGTGCCAGCAGCATGGGACTAGCGGAAAGCGCAGATACGCAGTATTTT. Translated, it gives CASSMGLAESADTQYF. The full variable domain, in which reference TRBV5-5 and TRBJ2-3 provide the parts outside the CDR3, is DAGVTQSPTHLIKTRGQQVTLRCSPISGHKSVSWYQQVLGQGPQFIFQYYEKEERGRGNFPDRFSARQFPNYSSELNVNALLLGDSALYLCASSMGLAESADTQYFGPGTRLTVL.

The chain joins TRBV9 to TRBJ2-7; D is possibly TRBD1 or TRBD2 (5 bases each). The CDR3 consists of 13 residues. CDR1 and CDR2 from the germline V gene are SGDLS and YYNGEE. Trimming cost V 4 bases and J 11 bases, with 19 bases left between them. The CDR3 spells CASSPGGLLGKYF. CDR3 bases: TGTGCCAGCAGCCCTGGGGGATTGCTCGGGAAGTACTTC.

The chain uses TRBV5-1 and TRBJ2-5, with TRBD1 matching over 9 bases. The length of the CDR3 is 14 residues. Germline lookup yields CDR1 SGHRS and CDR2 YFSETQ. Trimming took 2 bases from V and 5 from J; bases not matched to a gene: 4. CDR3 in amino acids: CASSLQGARETQYF. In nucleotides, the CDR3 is TGCGCCAGCAGCTTACAGGGGGCGCGGGAGACCCAGTACTTC.

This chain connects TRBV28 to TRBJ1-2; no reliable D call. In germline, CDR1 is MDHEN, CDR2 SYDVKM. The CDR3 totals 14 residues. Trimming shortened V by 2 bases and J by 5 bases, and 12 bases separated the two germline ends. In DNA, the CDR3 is TGTGCCAGCAGTTTAATAGGCAGCCTATATGGCTACACCTTC. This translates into CASSLIGSLYGYTF.

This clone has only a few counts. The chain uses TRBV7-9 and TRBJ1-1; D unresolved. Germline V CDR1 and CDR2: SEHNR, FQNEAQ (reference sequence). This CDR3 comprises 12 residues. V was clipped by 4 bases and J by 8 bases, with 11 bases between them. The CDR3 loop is CASSSVRFEAFF. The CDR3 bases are TGTGCCAGCAGCTCAGTAAGATTCGAAGCTTTCTTT.

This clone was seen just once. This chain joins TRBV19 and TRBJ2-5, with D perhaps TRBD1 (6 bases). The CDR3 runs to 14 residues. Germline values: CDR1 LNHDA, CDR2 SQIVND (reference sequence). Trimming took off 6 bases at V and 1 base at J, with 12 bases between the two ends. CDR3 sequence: CASSRGDTQETQYF. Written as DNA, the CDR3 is TGTGCCAGTAGCCGAGGGGACACCCAAGAGACCCAGTACTTC.